This T cell receptor beta chain was retrieved from a study of CD8 T cells in ankylosing spondylitis. Study results and caveats: Disease-associated clonotypes exhibited CD8+ identity and were relatively infrequent in peripheral blood. Blood from ankylosing spondylitis patients appeared to carry a characteristic roughly 8-variant TCR beta motif.

Of note for this clonotype: Its antigen is currently unknown.

Germline assignment: CDR1 DFQATT and CDR2 SNEGSKA (reference sequence). The CDR3 contains 15 residues. The V and J ends lost 5 bases and 1 base respectively, with 14 bases between them. 5'-RACE, quantitative and with molecular barcodes, yielded the TCR beta libraries. TCRdb called the 5' RACE reads again in MiXCR, with one record for every CDR3 protein. The sample includes about 700,000 distinct CDR3 sequences, over 15% seen only once; the top ten take under 20%. V gene TRBV20-1 combines with J gene TRBJ2-2, with D perhaps TRBD2 (6 bases). Sample: blood, either unsorted or a sorted T cell fraction (not recorded which). The source is a male donor with ankylosing spondylitis. Here the CDR3 DNA reads TGCAGTGCTTCAGATAGCGGCGTGAACACCGGGGAGCTGTTTTTT. Translating it yields CSASDSGVNTGELFF.